The source of this T cell receptor (beta chain) is a study of blood T cell repertoires in COVID-19. Study-wide context: COVID-19 samples collected from the United States, Italy and Spain covered acute and convalescent phases. Nucleic acid was either cDNA or gDNA, and it came from T cells, B-cell-depleted T cells, or PBMCs.

At least ten counts were recorded for this clone. The CDR3 sequence is 12 residues long. V shed 5 bases and J shed 1 base, with 5 bases lying between them. Germline lookup yields CDR1 MNHEY and CDR2 SVGEGT. Self-reported history from a screening survey and questionnaire set each donor's cohort. Original analysis: Researchers report that nucleated cell counts were estimated from reference gene primer amplification. Assay used: immunoSEQ multiplex PCR; TCRdb lists only in-frame clones, some missing. V and J calls plus clone size are reproduced from that table; the DNA served to infer D and trimming. The data show hundreds of thousands of clones, roughly four fifths seen once.

The source material was PBMCs or T cells enriched from blood (not recorded which). V and J are TRBV6-2 or TRBV6-3 and TRBJ1-1; D perhaps matches TRBD1 (5 bases). This sequence originates from a man aged 40-55 years who had been exposed to COVID-19. The CDR3 DNA is TGTGCCAGCAGTGACAGGAACACTGAAGCTTTCTTT. Protein product: CASSDRNTEAFF.